These 23 T cell receptor beta chains were all obtained from the same sample, sequenced in a study of cytotoxic CD8 clonotypes in ibrutinib-treated CLL. The assay was immunoSEQ multiplex PCR, and TCRdb's table has in-frame clones only and misses some. The sample has some 70,000 clones; around 68% are singletons. The material was PBMCs, obtained after 12 months of ibrutinib treatment. The origin of the receptors is a human donor with chronic lymphocytic leukemia.

The chain employs TRBV28 and TRBJ1-5, with 8 nucleotides matching TRBD1. CDR1 and CDR2 (germline): MDHEN, SYDVKM. Unmatched junction bases numbered 9, after V lost 5 bases and J lost 0 bases. The CDR3 length is 17 residues. The DNA of the CDR3 is TGTGCCAGCAGTCCCCGGACAGGGACTTATAGCAATCAGCCCCAGCATTTT. This translates into CASSPRTGTYSNQPQHF.

CDR3 in amino acids: CASSPLTGWDEKLFF. The CDR3 coding sequence is TGTGCCAGCAGCCCACTGACAGGGTGGGATGAAAAACTGTTTTTT. The rearrangement links TRBV7-9 to TRBJ1-4, with 7 nucleotides matching TRBD1. Germline CDR1 and CDR2: SEHNR and FQNEAQ (reference sequence). The J segment lost 6 bases and the V segment lost 5 bases, leaving 9 bases of the junction unmatched. The CDR3 loop spans 15 amino acids. Full variable domain (outside the CDR3, taken from reference TRBV7-9 and TRBJ1-4): DTGVSQNPRHKITKRGQNVTFRCDPISEHNRLYWYRQTLGQGPEFLTYFQNEAQLEKSRLLSDRFSAERPKGSFSTLEIQRTEQGDSAMYLCASSPLTGWDEKLFFGSGTQLSVL.

This chain links TRBV2 with TRBJ1-2; D not certain. Germline assignment: CDR1 SNHLY and CDR2 FYNNEI. Trimming stripped 6 bases from V and 8 bases from J, with 13 bases between. The CDR3 consists of 12 residues. CDR3 protein: CASSARFGGYTF. CDR3 bases: TGTGCCAGCAGCGCAAGGTTTGGGGGCTACACCTTC.

The rearrangement links TRBV7-8 to TRBJ2-3; D may be TRBD2 (6 bases). The ends were cut back, 1 base at V and 3 bases at J, with 11 bases in the middle. Germline lookup yields CDR1 SGHVS and CDR2 FQNEAQ. CDR3 length: 15 residues. The CDR3 region is CASSLGWGGTDTQYF. In nucleotides, the CDR3 is TGTGCCAGCAGCTTAGGGTGGGGAGGTACAGATACGCAGTATTTT.

CDR3 protein: CASSKGQGIGETQYF. The CDR3, as DNA: TGTGCCAGCAGCAAGGGACAGGGAATAGGAGAGACCCAGTACTTC. V usage is TRBV2 and J usage is TRBJ2-5; 9 bases align to TRBD1. The CDR3 covers 15 residues. V lost 6 bases, J lost 4 bases, and 9 bases stayed unmatched. Germline V lookup: CDR1 SNHLY, CDR2 FYNNEI. Variable domain in full (rest from reference TRBV2 and TRBJ2-5): EPEVTQTPSHQVTQMGQEVILRCVPISNHLYFYWYRQILGQKVEFLVSFYNNEISEKSEIFDDQFSVERPDGSNFTLKIRSTKLEDSAMYFCASSKGQGIGETQYFGPGTRLLVL.

V usage is TRBV15 and J usage is TRBJ1-5; no clear D gene. The ends were cut back, 1 base at V and 3 bases at J, with 13 bases in the middle. The germline gives CDR1 LNHNV, CDR2 YYDKDF (reference sequence). The CDR3 covers 16 residues. The CDR3 spells CATSRAAPVHNQPQHF. Written as DNA, the CDR3 is TGTGCCACCAGCAGAGCGGCCCCCGTCCACAATCAGCCCCAGCATTTT.

This chain links TRBV4-3 with TRBJ1-3; D unclear. V shed 1 base and J shed 4 bases, with 11 bases lying between them. CDR3 length: 15 residues. The germline gives CDR1 LGHNA, CDR2 YSLEER. The CDR3 loop reads CASSQGVGAGNTIYF. The CDR3, as DNA: TGCGCCAGCAGCCAAGGGGTAGGCGCAGGAAACACCATATATTTT.

The genes are TRBV7-2 and TRBJ1-3, with a tentative D call TRBD1 (6 bases). This CDR3 is built from 16 residues. Trimming took off 2 bases at V and 2 bases at J, with 13 bases between the two ends. The V gene's germline CDR1 is SGHTA and CDR2 FQGNSA. The CDR3 DNA sequence: TGTGCCAGCAGCTTATGGGGGCCAGGTGCTGGAAACACCATATATTTT. It yields the protein CASSLWGPGAGNTIYF.

This chain links TRBV6-5 with TRBJ1-6; TRBD1 might be the D (5 bases). CDR1 is MNHEY, CDR2 SVGAGI, per germline. The length of the CDR3 is 15 residues. V lost 0 bases and J 14 bases, leaving 17 bases between the germline ends. The CDR3 loop is CASSYSGGPSGTLHF. In DNA, the CDR3 is TGTGCCAGCAGTTACTCAGGCGGACCCTCAGGGACCCTCCACTTT.

The chain is built from TRBV5-1 and TRBJ2-3; the D gene is possibly TRBD1 (6 bases). Trimming removed 4 bases from V and 2 bases from J, with 20 bases in between. Per germline, CDR1 SGHRS and CDR2 YFSETQ. This CDR3 has 17 residues. The CDR3 sequence: CASSSRATGPVTDTQYF. Here the CDR3 DNA reads TGCGCCAGCAGCAGTCGCGCGACAGGCCCGGTCACAGATACGCAGTATTTT.

The rearrangement joins TRBV7-9 to TRBJ1-4; TRBD1 is a possible D gene (5 bases). CDR3 size: 16 residues. CDR1 is SEHNR, CDR2 FQNEAQ, per germline (reference sequence). The ends were cut back, 4 bases at V and 7 bases at J, with 19 bases in the middle. The CDR3 DNA follows: TGTGCCAGCAGCTCCTCGGCAGGGCAGGGCGGTGAAAAACTGTTTTTT. Protein sequence: CASSSSAGQGGEKLFF.

The CDR3 loop is CASSPRQSSYEQYF. The DNA of the CDR3 is TGCGCCAGCAGTCCGAGACAGAGCTCCTACGAGCAGTACTTC. The chain joins TRBV5-1 to TRBJ2-7; possibly TRBD1 for D (5 bases). Between the trimmed V and J ends, which lost 5 bases and 0 bases, there was a span of 12 bases. The germline V gene encodes CDR1 SGHRS and CDR2 YFSETQ. The CDR3 is 14 amino acids.

The table lists this clone with a count of one. The chain combines TRBV5-6 with TRBJ2-2, with D maybe TRBD2 (5 bases). Germline V gene data show CDR1 as SGHDT and CDR2 as YYEEEE. V lost 0 bases and J lost 3, with 18 bases in between. This CDR3 has 18 residues. CDR3: CASSLVIPIARDTGELFF. Here the CDR3 DNA reads TGTGCCAGCAGCTTGGTCATTCCAATAGCGAGGGACACCGGGGAGCTGTTTTTT.

The chain carries TRBV19 and TRBJ2-5; the match to TRBD2 covers 10 bases. The CDR3 is 15 amino acids. Trimming took 7 bases from V and 5 from J; bases not matched to a gene: 10. From germline, CDR1 is LNHDA and CDR2 SQIVND (reference sequence). CDR3 DNA: TGTGCCAGTAAAACTCTAGCGGGGGCACCGGAGACCCAGTACTTC. It is translated as CASKTLAGAPETQYF.

The V and J genes are TRBV4-3 and TRBJ2-2; maybe TRBD2 (6 bases). Trimming left V 3 bases short and J 6 bases short, with 11 bases between. The germline gives CDR1 LGHNA, CDR2 YSLEER. The CDR3 has 14 residues. The CDR3 DNA sequence: TGCGCCAGCAGCCAGCGGAGGGGTTCCGGGGAGCTGTTTTTT. As protein: CASSQRRGSGELFF.

The chain uses TRBV9 and TRBJ2-3; possibly TRBD1 for D (5 bases). Looked up from germline, CDR1 is SGDLS and CDR2 is YYNGEE. Trimming took off 4 bases at V and 5 bases at J, with 11 bases between the two ends. This CDR3 is built from 13 residues. The CDR3 is CASSIQGRDTQYF. CDR3 coding DNA: TGTGCCAGCAGCATCCAGGGAAGAGATACGCAGTATTTT.

The J gene is TRBJ1-6, the V gene TRBV9; a possible D gene is TRBD1 (5 bases). Trimming took off 0 bases at V and 3 bases at J, with 7 bases between the two ends. CDR1 and CDR2 (germline): SGDLS, YYNGEE. This CDR3 has 15 amino acids. The CDR3 DNA follows: TGTGCCAGCAGCGTAGGCGACAGCTATAATTCACCCCTCCACTTT. This encodes CASSVGDSYNSPLHF. The whole variable domain, filled in from reference TRBV9 and TRBJ1-6, reads DSGVTQTPKHLITATGQRVTLRCSPRSGDLSVYWYQQSLDQGLQFLIQYYNGEERAKGNILERFSAQQFPDLHSELNLSSLELGDSALYFCASSVGDSYNSPLHFGNGTRLTVT.

This chain uses TRBV28 with TRBJ1-5, with D unresolved. Trimming cost V 3 bases and J 5 bases, with 2 bases left between them. This CDR3 has 11 amino acids. CDR1 and CDR2 (germline): MDHEN, SYDVKM. CDR3 DNA sequence: TGTGCCAGCAGTTTTGATCAGCCCCAGCATTTT. It codes for CASSFDQPQHF.

This chain joins TRBV5-4 and TRBJ1-6, with no clear D. Germline V gene data show CDR1 as SGHNT and CDR2 as YYREEE (reference sequence). The germline V and J ends were trimmed by 1 base and 0 bases, with 5 bases remaining between them. The CDR3 loop spans 15 amino acids. This CDR3 is CASSLRSSYNSPLHF. The DNA of the CDR3 is TGTGCCAGCAGCTTGAGGAGCTCCTATAATTCACCCCTCCACTTT.

V and J are TRBV6-5 and TRBJ2-7, with 8 bases lining up with TRBD1. V shed 5 bases and J 3 bases; nucleotides not matched to a gene: 6. The CDR3 length is 14 residues. The germline CDR1 and CDR2 sequences are MNHEY and SVGAGI. The CDR3 spells CASSQTGGYYEQYF. Here the CDR3 DNA reads TGTGCCAGCAGTCAAACAGGGGGATACTACGAGCAGTACTTC.

The chain has TRBV10-3 and TRBJ2-1; D tentatively fits TRBD1 or TRBD2 (5 bases each). The CDR3 has 14 amino acids. Trimming cost V 4 bases and J 2 bases, with 9 bases left between them. Germline V lookup: CDR1 ENHRY, CDR2 SYGVKD. CDR3 residues: CAISGGDPYNEQFF. As DNA, the CDR3 is TGTGCCATCAGTGGAGGGGACCCCTACAATGAGCAGTTCTTC.

This clone turned up a few times. The V gene is TRBV14, the J gene TRBJ2-7, with D tentatively TRBD1 or TRBD2 (5 bases each). The CDR3 runs 15 residues. The germline gives CDR1 SGHDN, CDR2 FVKESK. The V end was cut by 1 base, the J end by 7 bases, with 17 bases between. The DNA of the CDR3 is TGTGCCAGCAGCCAAGCAGGCCTTGCTTGGGGGGAGCAGTACTTC. Translation gives CASSQAGLAWGEQYF.

This chain uses TRBV19 with TRBJ2-7, with TRBD1 as a possible D gene (6 bases). The CDR3 totals 14 residues. CDR1 and CDR2 (germline): LNHDA, SQIVND (reference sequence). Trimming stripped 3 bases from V and 6 bases from J, with 15 bases between. The CDR3: CASSIDPRGGEQYF. CDR3 coding DNA: TGTGCCAGTAGTATTGATCCCCGAGGGGGCGAGCAGTACTTC.